These 6 T cell receptor beta chains originate from one sample sequenced in a study of CD8+ T cells in alopecia areata. Once RNA had been extracted, it was reverse transcribed into cDNA to act as the sequencing template. The method was immunoSEQ multiplex PCR; TCRdb's version includes in-frame clones alone and lacks a portion of them. This table holds 140,000 or so clones, roughly 46% found once. The sample here was CD4+ T cells sorted from blood, taken at week 0. These receptors were obtained from a human donor with alopecia areata.

This chain uses TRBV2 with TRBJ2-3; 7 positions match TRBD1. The V and J ends lost 5 bases and 2 bases, in that order; junction bases with no gene match: 4. This CDR3 region has 14 residues. Germline values: CDR1 SNHLY, CDR2 FYNNEI. For the CDR3, the DNA is TGTGCCAGCAGTTGGGGACAGAACACAGATACGCAGTATTTT. Translation: CASSWGQNTDTQYF.

This sequence joins TRBV2 and TRBJ1-3, with D tentatively TRBD1 (5 bases). Trimming cost V 7 bases and J 0 bases, with 16 bases left between them. This CDR3 comprises 16 residues. The germline gives CDR1 SNHLY, CDR2 FYNNEI. The CDR3 DNA follows: TGTGCCAGCACTCCTTTTCGACAGTACTCTGGAAACACCATATATTTT. It translates to CASTPFRQYSGNTIYF. Supplemented by reference TRBV2 and TRBJ1-3, the full variable domain reads EPEVTQTPSHQVTQMGQEVILRCVPISNHLYFYWYRQILGQKVEFLVSFYNNEISEKSEIFDDQFSVERPDGSNFTLKIRSTKLEDSAMYFCASTPFRQYSGNTIYFGEGSWLTVV.

This clone was counted a few times. V is TRBV14 and J is TRBJ2-7, with 9 bases identical to TRBD2. Per the germline V gene, CDR1 is SGHDN and CDR2 is FVKESK. V was pared by 1 base and J by 3 bases, with 10 bases of the junction left unmatched. The CDR3 extends over 17 amino acids. CDR3: CASSQGYGETSGYEQYF. Written as DNA, the CDR3 is TGTGCCAGCAGCCAAGGTTACGGGGAGACTAGCGGCTACGAGCAGTACTTC.

The chain couples TRBV7-2 to TRBJ2-5; maybe TRBD1 (6 bases). The V end was cut by 2 bases, the J end by 7 bases, with 20 bases between. There are 16 residues in the CDR3. CDR1 and CDR2 (germline): SGHTA, FQGNSA. The CDR3 here is CASSLIRQGTRGTQYF. The CDR3, as DNA: TGTGCCAGCAGCTTAATAAGGCAGGGGACGCGCGGGACCCAGTACTTC.

The chain is built from TRBV29-1 and TRBJ2-5, with a weak D call TRBD1 (6 bases). Trimming removed 7 bases at V and 2 bases at J, with 14 bases between. Germline CDR1 SQVTM, CDR2 ANQGSEA. The CDR3 runs to 13 residues. The CDR3 is CSARGDLQETQYF. CDR3 DNA sequence: TGCAGCGCCAGGGGAGACTTACAAGAGACCCAGTACTTC.

This chain connects TRBV29-1 to TRBJ2-1; 10 bases align to TRBD2. The V gene's germline CDR1 is SQVTM and CDR2 ANQGSEA. This CDR3 spans 15 amino acids. The ends lost 3 bases at V and 6 bases at J; junction bases unmatched: 8. In DNA form, the CDR3 reads TGCAGCGTTGATCAGGGACTAGCGTGGGGCAATGAGCAGTTCTTC. Translating it yields CSVDQGLAWGNEQFF.